The clone carrying this T cell receptor (beta chain) was counted a few times. Antigen: not known. The V gene lost 6 bases and the J gene lost 5 bases, with 14 bases spanning the gap. Germline V gene lookup returns CDR1 ENHRY and CDR2 SYGVKD. The CDR3 totals 13 residues. Following extraction, RNA underwent reverse transcription to cDNA, which served as the sequencing template. The repertoire was sequenced with immunoSEQ multiplex PCR; TCRdb's copy has only in-frame clones and lacks some. Of hundreds of thousands of clones in the sample, around two thirds are singletons; the top ten hold 1% to 1.5%. This sample was included in a study of CD8+ T cells in alopecia areata. Study-wide findings and caveats: Lesional scalp exceeded normal scalp in clonality, especially in alopecia totalis/universalis. Whereas mice showed it more clearly, TCR sharing across patients was murkier, possibly because of HLA.

It was from alopecia areata patients that lesional scalp punch biopsies and peripheral blood were collected. The J gene is TRBJ2-7, the V gene TRBV10-3; a possible D gene is TRBD1 (6 bases). This material consisted of CD4+ T cells sorted from blood, taken at week 0. The TCR was taken from a human donor with alopecia areata. In DNA, the CDR3 is TGTGCCATCAGATCACAGGGATCCCACGAGCAGTACTTC. Its translation is CAIRSQGSHEQYF.